The entry below describes one TCR beta chain. Losses at the gene ends were 5 bases for V and 7 bases for J; bases not matched to a gene: 9. There are 16 residues in the CDR3. Germline lookup yields CDR1 LNHDA and CDR2 SQIVND (reference sequence). The data derive from a study of blood T cell repertoires in COVID-19. Study background: Sites in the United States, Italy and Spain provided acute and convalescent COVID-19 samples.

In the authors' workflow: Estimated nucleated cell counts came from reference gene primer amplification. Profiling relied on immunoSEQ multiplex PCR, and the TCRdb table lists in-frame clones only, not all of them. The V and J calls and clone size are taken from that table; D and trimming were inferred from the DNA. The sample holds about 300,000 clones, 75% to 90% seen once. Participant-reported clinical history was the basis for cohort assignment. All recovered Cohort 3 donors got two negative PCRs, got clearance, or saw symptom resolution. The clonotype originates from a man aged 55-75 years who had recovered from COVID-19. The chain carries TRBV19 and TRBJ1-5; 12 nucleotides line up with TRBD1. The sample comprised PBMCs or T cells enriched from blood (not recorded which). The DNA of the CDR3 is TGTGCCAGTAGTCCCTCAAGGGGGACAGGGGGCCAGCCCCAGCATTTT. Amino acid sequence: CASSPSRGTGGQPQHF.